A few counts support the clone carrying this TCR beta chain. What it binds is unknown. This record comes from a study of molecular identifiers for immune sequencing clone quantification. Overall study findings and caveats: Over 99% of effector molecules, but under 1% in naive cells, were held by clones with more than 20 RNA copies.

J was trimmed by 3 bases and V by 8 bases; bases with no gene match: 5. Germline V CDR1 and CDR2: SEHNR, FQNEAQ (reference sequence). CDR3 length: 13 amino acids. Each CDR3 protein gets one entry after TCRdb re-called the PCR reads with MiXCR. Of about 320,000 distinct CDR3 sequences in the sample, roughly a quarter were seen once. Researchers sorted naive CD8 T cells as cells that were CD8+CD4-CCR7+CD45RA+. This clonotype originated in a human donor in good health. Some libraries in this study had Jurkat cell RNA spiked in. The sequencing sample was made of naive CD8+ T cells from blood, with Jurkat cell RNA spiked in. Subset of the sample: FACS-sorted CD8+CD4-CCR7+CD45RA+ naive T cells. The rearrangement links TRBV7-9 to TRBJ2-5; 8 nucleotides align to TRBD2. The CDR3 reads CASRQLAEETQYF. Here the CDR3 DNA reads TGTGCCAGCCGACAACTAGCGGAAGAGACCCAGTACTTC.